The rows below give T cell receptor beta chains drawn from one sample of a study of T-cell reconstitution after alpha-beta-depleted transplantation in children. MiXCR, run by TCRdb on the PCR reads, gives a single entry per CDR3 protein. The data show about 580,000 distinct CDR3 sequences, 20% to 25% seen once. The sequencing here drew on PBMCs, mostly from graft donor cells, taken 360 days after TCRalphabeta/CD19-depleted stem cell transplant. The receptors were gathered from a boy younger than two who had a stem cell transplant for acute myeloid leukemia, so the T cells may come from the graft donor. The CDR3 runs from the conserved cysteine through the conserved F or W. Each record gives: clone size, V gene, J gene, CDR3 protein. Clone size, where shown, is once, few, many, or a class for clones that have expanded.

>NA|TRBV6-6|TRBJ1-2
CASGQGAGDGYTF
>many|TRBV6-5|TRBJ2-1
CASSLLAGAYNEQFF
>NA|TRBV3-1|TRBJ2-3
CASSQGRDRPDTQYF
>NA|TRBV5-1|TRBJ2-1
CASMERVVSGVQFF
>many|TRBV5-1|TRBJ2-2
CASSLGTSETGELFF
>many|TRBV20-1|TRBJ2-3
CSARRQGYTDTQYF
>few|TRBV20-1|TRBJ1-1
CSAMAWGLKSTEAFF
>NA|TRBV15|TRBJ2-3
CATSIDSGTDTQYF
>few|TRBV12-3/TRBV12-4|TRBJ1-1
CASSLDALTEAFF
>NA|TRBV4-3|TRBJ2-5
CASSQLRGRIETQYF
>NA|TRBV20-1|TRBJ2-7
CSAKGLPYEQYF
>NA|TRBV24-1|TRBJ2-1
CATSDRTSGTYNEQFF
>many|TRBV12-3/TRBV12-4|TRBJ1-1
CASSLGKGGTEAFF
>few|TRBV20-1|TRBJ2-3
CSARPTGASTDTQYF
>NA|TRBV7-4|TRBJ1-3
CASTLPGNNERDTIYF
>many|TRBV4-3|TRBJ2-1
CASSPGQGGRDEQFF
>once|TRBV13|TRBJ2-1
CASSVGSHNEQFF